These 17 T cell receptor beta chains share one sample of origin, sequenced in a study of CD8+CD57+ T cells in acquired aplastic anemia. CDR3 and TCR beta VDJ profiling relied on genomic DNA as the template. TCRdb re-called the reads through MiXCR, storing one row per CDR3 protein. This sample has about 160,000 distinct CDR3 sequences; less than 60% occur once, and the top ten carry roughly 3.2%. CD8+CD57+ cell expansion had been shown by flow cytometry in patients chosen for sequencing. Sequencing was performed on sorted CD4+, CD8+, or CD8+CD57+ T cells (not recorded which) from PBMCs. These receptors were taken from a human donor with aplastic anemia.

This clonotype was seen just once. This CDR3 reads CASSYSQGGQPQHF. For the CDR3, the DNA is TGTGCCAGCAGTTACTCCCAGGGGGGTCAGCCCCAGCATTTT. The chain recombines TRBV6-5 with TRBJ1-5; 7 nucleotides align to TRBD1. The V and J ends lost 0 bases and 6 bases, in that order; junction bases with no gene match: 2. This CDR3 contains 14 residues. Per germline, CDR1 MNHEY and CDR2 SVGAGI.

The chain is built from TRBV19 and TRBJ2-1; 13 bases map to TRBD2. CDR3 size: 14 residues. The trim removed 10 bases at V and 9 bases at J, leaving 9 bases unmatched. Germline V gene lookup returns CDR1 LNHDA and CDR2 SQIVND (reference sequence). This CDR3 is CATWGTSGISEQFF. CDR3 bases: TGTGCCACCTGGGGGACTAGCGGGATTAGTGAGCAGTTCTTC.

The sample holds a few counts of this clonotype. The J gene is TRBJ1-1, the V gene TRBV12-1; the DNA was not used to check the table's D call, TRBD1. TRBV12-1 constitutes a pseudogene. The CDR3 runs to 12 residues. The CDR3 region is CAKQGAGTEAFF. As DNA, the CDR3 is TGTGCCAAACAGGGGGCGGGAACTGAAGCTTTCTTT.

This sequence joins TRBV7-2 and TRBJ1-2, with a possible D match to TRBD1 (5 bases). CDR1 is SGHTA and CDR2 is FQGNSA in the germline V gene. Trimming left V 1 base short and J 7 bases short, with 7 bases between. This CDR3 spans 12 amino acids. DNA of the CDR3: TGTGCCAGCAGCTTAGAGGGGTTTGGCTACACCTTC. As protein: CASSLEGFGYTF.

With respect to this clonotype: This may arise from a read error, as a much more abundant clone is one base away. The genes are TRBV12-3 or TRBV12-4 and TRBJ1-4; D gene unclear. This CDR3 has 13 residues. The CDR3 DNA sequence: TGTGCCAGCAGTTTAGCGGGTTCTGAAGAACTGTTTTTT. Its protein product is CASSLAGSEELFF.

In the case of this clonotype: This could be a read error, since a much larger clone is one nucleotide away. The V gene is TRBV12-3 or TRBV12-4, the J gene TRBJ2-5; the D is unclear. Between the trimmed V and J ends, which lost 4 bases and 3 bases, there was a span of 12 bases. The CDR3 is 14 amino acids. CDR3 nucleotides: TGTGCCAGCAGTTACTCGTCTGGGAAAGAGACCCAGTACTTC. Protein: CASSYSSGKETQYF.

This clonotype was observed many times. J is TRBJ2-5 and V is TRBV12-3 or TRBV12-4; D might be TRBD1 (7 bases). V was pared by 0 bases and J by 2 bases, with 31 bases between. CDR3 size: 22 residues. CDR3 nucleotide sequence: TGTGCCAGCAGTTTAGCCAGGAAGGGGGCGTTGGGACTGTGGGGGCCTCAAGAGACCCAGTACTTC. Its protein is CASSLARKGALGLWGPQETQYF.

The rearrangement uses TRBV7-9 and TRBJ2-3; 9 bases fit TRBD2. This CDR3 contains 14 residues. Germline CDR1 SEHNR, CDR2 FQNEAQ (reference sequence). V trimming: 4 bases; J trimming: 5 bases; junction bases outside the gene matches: 4. CDR3 DNA: TGTGCCAGCAGCTCCATGACTAGCGGAGATACGCAGTATTTT. Protein product: CASSSMTSGDTQYF.

Remarks on this clonotype: At one end, the junction sequence differs from germline, possibly due to a read error. The chain couples TRBV7-7 to TRBJ1-6, with 7 bases matching TRBD1. Germline-derived CDR1 and CDR2 are SSHAT and FNYEAQ (reference sequence). The CDR3 covers 15 residues. CDR3 in DNA: TGTGCTAGCAGCTTAGAACAGGGGACCAATTCACCCCTCCACTTT. It is translated as CASSLEQGTNSPLHF.

Many counts were recorded for this clonotype. V is TRBV20-1 and J is TRBJ1-2; D gene unclear. CDR1 DFQATT and CDR2 SNEGSKA come from the germline V gene (reference sequence). Trimming stripped 1 base from V and 1 base from J, with 10 bases between. CDR3 size: 14 residues. The CDR3 sequence: CSARGPGSNYGYTF. As DNA, the CDR3 is TGCAGTGCTAGAGGCCCGGGCAGTAACTATGGCTACACCTTC.

A single count supports this clonotype. V is TRBV29-1 and J is TRBJ1-1, with 7 bases identical to TRBD1. Germline lookup yields CDR1 SQVTM and CDR2 ANQGSEA. V was pared by 6 bases and J by 3 bases, with 4 bases of the junction left unmatched. The CDR3 loop spans 12 amino acids. Here the CDR3 reads CSVGGQYTEAFF. CDR3 coding DNA: TGCAGCGTGGGGGGACAGTACACTGAAGCTTTCTTT.

There are many counts of this clonotype. This chain joins TRBV4-2 and TRBJ2-7, with D perhaps matching TRBD2 (6 bases). Trimming shortened V by 4 bases and J by 0 bases, and 16 bases separated the two germline ends. CDR1 and CDR2 from the germline V gene are LGHNA and YNFKEQ. The CDR3 consists of 16 residues. CDR3 in amino acids: CASSPDRGFSSYEQYF. The CDR3, as DNA: TGTGCCAGCAGCCCCGATCGGGGGTTCAGCTCCTACGAGCAGTACTTC.

Only a few counts were recorded for this clonotype. V and J are TRBV10-3 and TRBJ2-7; D not certain. Germline CDR1 and CDR2: ENHRY and SYGVKD. V was pared by 3 bases and J by 3 bases, with 6 bases between. This CDR3 is 12 amino acids long. CDR3 loop: CAISDPRYEQYF. CDR3 nucleotides: TGTGCCATCAGTGATCCCCGCTACGAGCAGTACTTC.

This chain connects TRBV29-1 to TRBJ1-5, with 10 bases identical to TRBD1. The junction had 5 bases not matched to a gene; V was cut back by 4 bases and J by 2 bases. CDR3 length: 15 amino acids. Germline CDR1 is SQVTM and CDR2 is ANQGSEA. CDR3: CSVAVGTGGNQPQHF. DNA of the CDR3: TGCAGCGTTGCCGTCGGGACAGGGGGCAATCAGCCCCAGCATTTT.

The genes are TRBV2 and TRBJ2-1; no reliable D call. There are 9 residues in the CDR3. Trimming took off 6 bases at V and 10 bases at J, with 4 bases between the two ends. Germline loops: CDR1 SNHLY, CDR2 FYNNEI. DNA of the CDR3: TGTGCCAGCAGGGTGGAGCAGTTCTTC. Its translation: CASRVEQFF.

This clonotype was counted at least ten times. The chain is built from TRBV7-3 and TRBJ2-5, with D unclear. This CDR3 comprises 13 residues. The V gene lost 5 bases and the J gene lost 7 bases, with 14 bases spanning the gap. The germline V gene has CDR1 SGHTA and CDR2 FQGTGA. The CDR3 DNA reads TGTGCCAGCAGCCCCCCTGCCGCGGTGACCCAGTACTTC. It translates to CASSPPAAVTQYF.

The chain is built from TRBV6-7 and TRBJ1-3; D is perhaps TRBD1 (6 bases). TRBV6-7 qualifies as an ORF whose function is uncertain. The germline V and J ends were trimmed by 11 bases and 2 bases, with 19 bases remaining between them. The CDR3 length is 15 residues. The chain's CDR3 is CAGTLNRDTGNTIYF. The CDR3 nucleotides read TGTGCCGGCACCCTCAACAGGGATACTGGAAACACCATATATTTT.